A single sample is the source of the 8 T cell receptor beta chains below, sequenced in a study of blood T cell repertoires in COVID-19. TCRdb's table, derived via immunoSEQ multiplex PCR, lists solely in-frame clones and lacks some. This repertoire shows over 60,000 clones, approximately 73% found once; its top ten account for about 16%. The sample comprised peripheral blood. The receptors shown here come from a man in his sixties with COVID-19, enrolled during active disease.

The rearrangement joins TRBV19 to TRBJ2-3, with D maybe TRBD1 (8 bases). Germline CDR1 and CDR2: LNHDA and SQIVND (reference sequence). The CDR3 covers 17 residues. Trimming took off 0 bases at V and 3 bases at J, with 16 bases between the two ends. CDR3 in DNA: TGTGCCAGTAGTATAGACGGGGGGACAGGCCGGACAGATACGCAGTATTTT. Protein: CASSIDGGTGRTDTQYF.

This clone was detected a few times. The CDR3 sequence is CASSDRTGGQETQYF. CDR3 DNA sequence: TGCGCCAGCAGCGACCGGACAGGGGGCCAAGAGACCCAGTACTTC. J is TRBJ2-5 and V is TRBV5-1, with 10 bases that match TRBD1. The length of the CDR3 is 15 residues. Germline CDR1 reads SGHRS; CDR2 reads YFSETQ. V was clipped by 4 bases and J by 1 base; unmatched bases: 4. The full variable domain, its missing parts supplied by reference TRBV5-1 and TRBJ2-5, is KAGVTQTPRYLIKTRGQQVTLSCSPISGHRSVSWYQQTPGQGLQFLFEYFSETQRNKGNFPGRFSGRQFSNSRSEMNVSTLELGDSALYLCASSDRTGGQETQYFGPGTRLLVL.

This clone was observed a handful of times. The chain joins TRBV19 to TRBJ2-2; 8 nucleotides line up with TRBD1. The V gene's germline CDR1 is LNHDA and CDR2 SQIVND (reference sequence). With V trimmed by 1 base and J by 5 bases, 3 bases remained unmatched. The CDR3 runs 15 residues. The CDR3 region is CASSIAGTGTGELFF. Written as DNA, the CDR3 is TGTGCCAGTAGTATAGCCGGGACAGGAACCGGGGAGCTGTTTTTT.

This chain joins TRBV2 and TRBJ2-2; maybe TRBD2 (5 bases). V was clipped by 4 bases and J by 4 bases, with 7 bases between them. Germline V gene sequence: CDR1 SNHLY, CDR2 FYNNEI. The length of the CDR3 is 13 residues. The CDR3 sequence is CASSGAGTGELFF. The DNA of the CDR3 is TGTGCCAGCAGTGGGGCGGGCACCGGGGAGCTGTTTTTT.

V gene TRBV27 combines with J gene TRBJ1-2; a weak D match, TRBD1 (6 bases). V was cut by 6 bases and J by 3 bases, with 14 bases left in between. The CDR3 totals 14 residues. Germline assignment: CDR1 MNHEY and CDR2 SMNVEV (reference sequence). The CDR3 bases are TGTGCCAGCAGGGGGGCTTGGGCAGACTATGGCTACACCTTC. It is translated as CASRGAWADYGYTF.

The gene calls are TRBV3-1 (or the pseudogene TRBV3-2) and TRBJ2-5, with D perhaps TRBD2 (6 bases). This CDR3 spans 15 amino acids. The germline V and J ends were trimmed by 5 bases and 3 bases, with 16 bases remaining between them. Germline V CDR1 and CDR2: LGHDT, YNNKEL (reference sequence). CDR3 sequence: CASSTRLVSKETQYF. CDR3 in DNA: TGTGCCAGCAGCACCCGACTAGTTTCTAAAGAGACCCAGTACTTC.

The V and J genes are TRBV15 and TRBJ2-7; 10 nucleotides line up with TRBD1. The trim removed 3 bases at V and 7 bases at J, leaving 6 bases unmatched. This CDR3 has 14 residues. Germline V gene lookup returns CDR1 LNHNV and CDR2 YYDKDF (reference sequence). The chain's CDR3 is CATSSADRGQEQYF. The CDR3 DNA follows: TGTGCCACCAGCAGTGCTGACAGGGGGCAGGAGCAGTACTTC.

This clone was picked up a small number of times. The CDR3: CASKDSVGQPQHF. CDR3 in DNA: TGTGCCAGCAAGGACAGTGTTGGACAGCCCCAGCATTTT. The chain links TRBV2 to TRBJ1-5, with a possible D match to TRBD1 (6 bases). The CDR3 loop spans 13 amino acids. Germline lookup yields CDR1 SNHLY and CDR2 FYNNEI. V lost 7 bases and J 7 bases, leaving 14 bases between the germline ends.